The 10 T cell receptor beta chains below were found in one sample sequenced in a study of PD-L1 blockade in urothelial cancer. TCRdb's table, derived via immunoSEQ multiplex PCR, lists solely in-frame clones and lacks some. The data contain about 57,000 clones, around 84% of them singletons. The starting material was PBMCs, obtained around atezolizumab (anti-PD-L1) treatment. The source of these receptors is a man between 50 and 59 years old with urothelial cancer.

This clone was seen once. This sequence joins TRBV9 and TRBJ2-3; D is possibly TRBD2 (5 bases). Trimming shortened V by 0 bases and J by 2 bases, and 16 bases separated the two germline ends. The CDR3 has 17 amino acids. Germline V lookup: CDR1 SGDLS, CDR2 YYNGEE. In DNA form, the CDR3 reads TGTGCCAGCAGCGTAGGAAAAACGGCGGGCTCCACAGATACGCAGTATTTT. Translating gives CASSVGKTAGSTDTQYF.

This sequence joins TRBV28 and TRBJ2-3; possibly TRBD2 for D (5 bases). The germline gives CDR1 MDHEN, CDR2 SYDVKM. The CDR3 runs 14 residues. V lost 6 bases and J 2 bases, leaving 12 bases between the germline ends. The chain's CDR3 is CASSPGLNTDTQYF. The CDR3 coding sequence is TGTGCCAGCAGCCCCGGACTGAACACAGATACGCAGTATTTT. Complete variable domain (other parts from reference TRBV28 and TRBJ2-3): DVKVTQSSRYLVKRTGEKVFLECVQDMDHENMFWYRQDPGLGLRLIYFSYDVKMKEKGDIPEGYSVSREKKERFSLILESASTNQTSMYLCASSPGLNTDTQYFGPGTRLTVL.

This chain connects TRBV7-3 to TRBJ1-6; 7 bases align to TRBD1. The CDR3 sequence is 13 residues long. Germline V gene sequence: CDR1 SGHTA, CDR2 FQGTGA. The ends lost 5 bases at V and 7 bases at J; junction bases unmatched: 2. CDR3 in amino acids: CASSRQGNSPLHF. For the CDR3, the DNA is TGTGCCAGCAGCCGACAGGGAAATTCACCCCTCCACTTT.

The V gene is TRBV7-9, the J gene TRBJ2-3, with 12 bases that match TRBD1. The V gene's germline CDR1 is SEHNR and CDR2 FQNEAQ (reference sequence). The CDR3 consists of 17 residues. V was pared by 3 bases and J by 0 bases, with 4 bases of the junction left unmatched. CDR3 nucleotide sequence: TGTGCCAGCAGCTTGGGACAGGGGGCGGAGAGCACAGATACGCAGTATTTT. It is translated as CASSLGQGAESTDTQYF.

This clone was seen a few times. The CDR3 sequence is CASSKAIGQLLNTGELFF. CDR3 DNA sequence: TGTGCCAGCAGCAAAGCAATCGGACAGCTACTAAACACCGGGGAGCTGTTTTTT. The chain recombines TRBV21-1 with TRBJ2-2; TRBD1, the D gene given by the table, was not confirmed from the DNA. TRBV21-1 is a documented pseudogene. The CDR3 totals 18 residues.

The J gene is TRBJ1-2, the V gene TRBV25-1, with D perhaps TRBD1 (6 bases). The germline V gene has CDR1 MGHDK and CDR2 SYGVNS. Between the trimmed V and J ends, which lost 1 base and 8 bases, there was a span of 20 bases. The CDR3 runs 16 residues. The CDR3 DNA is TGTGCCAGCAGTGAATCAGGGGCCCAGGGCTTTAAAGGCTACACCTTC. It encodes CASSESGAQGFKGYTF.

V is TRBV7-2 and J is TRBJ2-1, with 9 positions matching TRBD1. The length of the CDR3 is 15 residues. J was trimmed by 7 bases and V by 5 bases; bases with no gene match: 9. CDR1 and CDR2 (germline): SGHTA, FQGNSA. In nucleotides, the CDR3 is TGTGCCAGCAGCCCTGGGGGACAGGGCTGGAATGAGCAGTTCTTC. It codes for CASSPGGQGWNEQFF. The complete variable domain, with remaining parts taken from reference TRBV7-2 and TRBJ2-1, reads GAGVSQSPSNKVTEKGKDVELRCDPISGHTALYWYRQSLGQGLEFLIYFQGNSAPDKSGLPSDRFSAERTGGSVSTLTIQRTQQEDSAVYLCASSPGGQGWNEQFFGPGTRLTVL.

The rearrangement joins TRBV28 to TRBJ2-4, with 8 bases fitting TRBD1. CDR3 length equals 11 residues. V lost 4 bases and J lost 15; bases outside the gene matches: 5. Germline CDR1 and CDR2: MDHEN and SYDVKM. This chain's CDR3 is CASSSGQGRYF. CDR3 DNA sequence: TGTGCCAGCAGTTCAGGACAGGGCCGGTACTTC.

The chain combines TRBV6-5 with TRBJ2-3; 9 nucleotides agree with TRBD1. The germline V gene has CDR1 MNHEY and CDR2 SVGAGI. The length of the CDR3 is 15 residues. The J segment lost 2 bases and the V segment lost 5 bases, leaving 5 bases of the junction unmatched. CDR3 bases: TGTGCCAGCAGTCTTACAGGGGGCGTCACAGATACGCAGTATTTT. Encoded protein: CASSLTGGVTDTQYF.

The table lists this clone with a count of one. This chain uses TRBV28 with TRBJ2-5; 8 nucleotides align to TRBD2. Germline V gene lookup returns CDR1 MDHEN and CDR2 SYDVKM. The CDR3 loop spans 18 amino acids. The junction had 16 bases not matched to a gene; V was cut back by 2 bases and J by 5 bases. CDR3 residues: CASSLSPGLGSFSETQYF. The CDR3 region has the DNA TGTGCCAGCAGTTTAAGTCCGGGACTAGGTTCATTTTCGGAGACCCAGTACTTC.